One and the same sample provided the 26 T cell receptor beta chains below, sequenced in a study of CD8+ T cells in alopecia areata. Indicated treatment: oral pan-JAK inhibitor, 5-10 mg twice daily. RNA was extracted and reverse transcribed into cDNA as the sequencing template. Some clones are missing from TCRdb's copy, which holds only in-frame ones; the method was immunoSEQ multiplex PCR. The sample includes around 190,000 clones, about three fifths of them seen just once. Sequencing used CD4+ T cells sorted from blood, obtained between weeks 47 and 50, from a patient treated with tofacitinib. The receptor source for this set is a human donor with alopecia areata.

This clone has a handful of counts. The V call is TRBV29-1, the J call TRBJ2-7; either TRBD1 or TRBD2 may supply D (5 bases each). The germline CDR1 and CDR2 sequences are SQVTM and ANQGSEA. Between the trimmed V and J ends, which lost 5 bases and 1 base, there was a span of 15 bases. This CDR3 is built from 14 residues. Written as DNA, the CDR3 is TGCAGCGTTTATGCTGGGACGGCATCCTACGAGCAGTACTTC. It translates to CSVYAGTASYEQYF.

The rearrangement uses TRBV4-3 and TRBJ1-6; no clear D. The CDR3 spans 15 residues. Germline V gene sequence: CDR1 LGHNA, CDR2 YSLEER. The V end lost 0 bases, the J end lost 10 bases, and 13 bases lay between the germline ends. In DNA form, the CDR3 reads TGCGCCAGCAGCCAAGAGGTGGACCTGGGGTCACCCCTCCACTTT. This encodes CASSQEVDLGSPLHF.

The chain links TRBV5-4 to TRBJ1-1, with a tentative D call TRBD1 (5 bases). The CDR3 is made up of 15 amino acids. Deletions cut 0 bases from V and 5 bases from J, with 14 bases between. From germline, CDR1 is SGHNT and CDR2 YYREEE (reference sequence). The CDR3 sequence: CASSLAGLGETEAFF. In DNA, the CDR3 is TGTGCCAGCAGCTTGGCGGGGTTGGGGGAAACTGAAGCTTTCTTT.

The chain joins TRBV27 to TRBJ2-1; either TRBD1 or TRBD2 may fit D (5 bases each). Trimming took 5 bases from V and 2 from J, leaving 19 bases between them. The V gene's germline CDR1 is MNHEY and CDR2 SMNVEV (reference sequence). CDR3 length: 17 residues. The CDR3 DNA reads as TGTGCCAGCAGTCCGACCGGCGGAGTGGGACCCTACAATGAGCAGTTCTTC. This codes for CASSPTGGVGPYNEQFF.

The rearrangement links TRBV29-1 to TRBJ2-3; D is ambiguous. The CDR3 is 13 amino acids. Trimming pared 5 bases from V and 2 bases from J, leaving 11 bases between. CDR1 is SQVTM and CDR2 is ANQGSEA in the germline V gene. CDR3 loop: CSVLIGFTDTQYF. In nucleotides, the CDR3 is TGCAGCGTTTTAATCGGGTTCACAGATACGCAGTATTTT.

The chain is built from TRBV11-3 and TRBJ2-7; D is uncertain. This CDR3 is built from 14 residues. The V gene's germline CDR1 is SGHNT and CDR2 YENEEA. V lost 6 bases, J lost 4 bases, and 16 bases lay in between. The CDR3 nucleotides read TGTGCCAGCAGTCACTTCGTCGGACCATACGAGCAGTACTTC. It is translated as CASSHFVGPYEQYF.

To note about this clone: Within the sample, other DNA sequences also encode this same CDR3. The chain combines TRBV29-1 with TRBJ2-7; TRBD1 aligns across 7 bases. Germline V gene data show CDR1 as SQVTM and CDR2 as ANQGSEA. The CDR3 is made up of 11 amino acids. Germline trimming cut 6 bases from V and 3 bases from J; bases unmatched to any gene: 2. The CDR3 DNA reads as TGCAGCGTCGGGGACAGCTACGAGCAGTACTTC. This gives the protein CSVGDSYEQYF.

The rearrangement links TRBV11-3 to TRBJ1-2; no reliable D call. V was trimmed by 5 bases and J by 8 bases, leaving 15 bases between them. The CDR3 consists of 13 residues. Per the germline V gene, CDR1 is SGHNT and CDR2 is YENEEA. The CDR3 region is CASSPTTGAGYTF. As DNA, the CDR3 is TGTGCCAGCAGCCCTACGACGGGAGCAGGCTACACCTTC.

The chain is built from TRBV29-1 and TRBJ2-1; perhaps D is TRBD1 or TRBD2 (6 bases each). The CDR3 consists of 14 residues. Germline CDR1 reads SQVTM; CDR2 reads ANQGSEA. Written as DNA, the CDR3 is TGCAGTTCCCTGACGGGGGCCACCTACAATGAGCAGTTCTTC. It yields the protein CSSLTGATYNEQFF.

The chain carries TRBV29-1 and TRBJ1-4; D uncertain. This CDR3 contains 13 residues. Germline CDR1 reads SQVTM; CDR2 reads ANQGSEA. V lost 7 bases and J lost 5, with 14 bases in between. CDR3 protein: CSASKGGNEKLFF. DNA for the CDR3: TGCAGCGCCAGTAAAGGAGGGAATGAAAAACTGTTTTTT.

The V call is TRBV5-6, the J call TRBJ1-2; weak D call: TRBD1 (6 bases). The germline V gene has CDR1 SGHDT and CDR2 YYEEEE. The CDR3 length is 14 residues. V lost 1 base to trimming and J lost 7 bases, with 14 bases between them. The CDR3 reads CASSLNRVIGGYTF. DNA for the CDR3: TGTGCCAGCAGCTTGAACAGGGTGATTGGTGGCTACACCTTC.

The chain is built from TRBV6-5 and TRBJ1-4, with D tentatively TRBD1 (6 bases). Trimming removed 10 bases at V and 3 bases at J, with 15 bases between. The germline gives CDR1 MNHEY, CDR2 SVGAGI. CDR3 length: 14 amino acids. The chain's CDR3 is CATKTGYANEKLFF. The CDR3 region has the DNA TGTGCCACAAAAACAGGGTACGCTAATGAAAAACTGTTTTTT.

This sequence joins TRBV6-5 and TRBJ2-7; TRBD1 matches 10 bases. Germline V gene data show CDR1 as MNHEY and CDR2 as SVGAGI. J lost 7 bases, V lost 6 bases, and 3 bases had no gene match. The CDR3 spans 12 residues. CDR3 nucleotide sequence: TGTGCCAGCAGGCCGGGACAGGGGGAGCAGTACTTC. Translation gives CASRPGQGEQYF.

This chain joins TRBV6-5 and TRBJ1-2; TRBD1 aligns across 7 bases. After removal of 0 bases from V and 6 bases from J, the junction contained 7 bases not matched to a gene. The CDR3 length is 15 residues. CDR1 and CDR2 from the germline V gene are MNHEY and SVGAGI. Here the CDR3 reads CASSYSETGSHGYTF. CDR3 bases: TGTGCCAGCAGTTACTCAGAGACAGGGAGCCATGGCTACACCTTC.

The chain uses TRBV5-1 and TRBJ2-5; 10 bases align to TRBD2. Germline CDR1 SGHRS, CDR2 YFSETQ. The ends lost 4 bases at V and 5 bases at J; junction bases unmatched: 5. This CDR3 has 14 residues. CDR3: CASSSGGAEETQYF. CDR3 bases: TGCGCCAGCAGCAGCGGGGGGGCGGAGGAGACCCAGTACTTC.

The chain joins TRBV30 to TRBJ2-3, with D possibly matching TRBD2 (5 bases). The CDR3 has 15 amino acids. V lost 2 bases to trimming and J lost 0 bases, with 12 bases between them. In germline, CDR1 is GTSNPN, CDR2 SVGIG (reference sequence). CDR3 sequence (DNA): TGTGCCTGGAGTTCTGTAGCGACTAGCACAGATACGCAGTATTTT. It is translated as CAWSSVATSTDTQYF.

This sequence joins TRBV4-1 and TRBJ1-6; possible D gene TRBD1, 5 bases. CDR1 is MGHRA, CDR2 YSYEKL, per germline. The V end was cut by 0 bases, the J end by 9 bases, with 9 bases between. The CDR3 is 14 residues long. The CDR3 DNA sequence: TGCGCCAGCAGCCAAGATGTGCAGGGTTCACCCCTCCACTTT. Translating it yields CASSQDVQGSPLHF.

This clone has a handful of counts. The chain has TRBV7-6 and TRBJ1-4, with D possibly TRBD1 on 5 matching bases. The V end lost 4 bases, the J end lost 7 bases, and 19 bases lay between the germline ends. Germline CDR1 SGHVS, CDR2 FNYEAQ. The CDR3 covers 16 residues. The CDR3 nucleotides read TGTGCCAGCAGCTCTACCCGACAGAATCACGGTGAAAAACTGTTTTTT. This codes for CASSSTRQNHGEKLFF. The full variable domain, completed using reference TRBV7-6 and TRBJ1-4, is GAGVSQSPRYKVTKRGQDVALRCDPISGHVSLYWYRQALGQGPEFLTYFNYEAQQDKSGLPNDRFSAERPEGSISTLTIQRTEQRDSAMYRCASSSTRQNHGEKLFFGSGTQLSVL.

This chain links TRBV7-2 with TRBJ2-3; TRBD1 agrees at 8 bases. The CDR3 runs 15 residues. CDR1 and CDR2 from the germline V gene are SGHTA and FQGNSA. V lost 5 bases to trimming and J lost 0 bases; unmatched junction nucleotides: 4. The DNA of the CDR3 is TGTGCCAGCAGCGCCTGGACAGGGAGCACAGATACGCAGTATTTT. Translating gives CASSAWTGSTDTQYF.

The gene calls are TRBV4-3 and TRBJ1-6; unclear D gene. CDR1 LGHNA and CDR2 YSLEER come from the germline V gene. The V gene lost 1 base and the J gene lost 12 bases, with 19 bases spanning the gap. This CDR3 region has 16 residues. DNA for the CDR3: TGCGCCAGCAGCCAAGCCTACCGGGCCCCGAGTGGACCCCTCCACTTT. It is translated as CASSQAYRAPSGPLHF.

Of note for this clone: This sample also contains other DNA sequences that code for the same CDR3. The chain links TRBV30 to TRBJ1-1, with no clear D. The CDR3 has 12 amino acids. Germline V CDR1 and CDR2: GTSNPN, SVGIG (reference sequence). Between the trimmed V and J ends, which lost 2 bases and 1 base, there was a span of 5 bases. For the CDR3, the DNA is TGTGCCTGGAGTCGGGCGAACACTGAAGCTTTCTTT. It specifies CAWSRANTEAFF.

A single count supports this clone. This rearrangement joins TRBV7-7 to TRBJ2-5; 7 nucleotides agree with TRBD2. The trim removed 1 base at V and 8 bases at J, leaving 7 bases unmatched. This CDR3 contains 14 residues. Germline V gene data show CDR1 as SSHAT and CDR2 as FNYEAQ (reference sequence). In DNA, the CDR3 is TGTGCCAGCAGCTTAGGAGGGACTACTTTTACCCAGTACTTC. Protein: CASSLGGTTFTQYF.

This clone was recorded a few times. The CDR3 nucleotides read TGCAGCGTTTCAGGTGTTTACGAGCAGTACTTC. Translated: CSVSGVYEQYF. The chain is built from TRBV29-1 and TRBJ2-7; D uncertain. This CDR3 spans 11 amino acids. Germline loops: CDR1 SQVTM, CDR2 ANQGSEA. Trimming stripped 5 bases from V and 4 bases from J, with 9 bases between.

The rearrangement joins TRBV30 to TRBJ2-7; TRBD2 aligns across 7 bases. Germline V gives CDR1 GTSNPN, CDR2 SVGIG (reference sequence). The CDR3 consists of 14 residues. V lost 3 bases to trimming and J lost 4 bases; unmatched junction nucleotides: 9. The CDR3 coding sequence is TGTGCCTGGAGGCCCCCCCAGCGGGGATACGAGCAGTACTTC. Amino acids: CAWRPPQRGYEQYF. Together with reference TRBV30 and TRBJ2-7, the CDR3 gives the full variable domain: SQTIHQWPATLVQPVGSPLSLECTVEGTSNPNLYWYRQAAGRGLQLLFYSVGIGQISSEVPQNLSASRPQDRQFILSSKKLLLSDSGFYLCAWRPPQRGYEQYFGPGTRLTVT.

This clone was counted once. The chain recombines TRBV29-1 with TRBJ2-7; TRBD1 or TRBD2 may be the D gene (5 bases each). Germline V CDR1 and CDR2: SQVTM, ANQGSEA. CDR3 size: 12 residues. Trimming cost V 4 bases and J 6 bases, with 13 bases left between them. For the CDR3, the DNA is TGCAGCGTTGTGGATGGGACGGTCGAGCAGTACTTC. Protein product: CSVVDGTVEQYF.

This clone was seen ten or more times. The rearrangement links TRBV9 to TRBJ2-1; 8 bases are a match to TRBD2. The CDR3 has 16 residues. Germline lookup yields CDR1 SGDLS and CDR2 YYNGEE. The ends lost 0 bases at V and 7 bases at J; junction bases unmatched: 9. The CDR3 region is CASSVVLGGAWNEQFF. CDR3 DNA sequence: TGTGCCAGCAGCGTAGTTCTCGGGGGGGCTTGGAATGAGCAGTTCTTC.